This T cell receptor (beta chain) appears in the sequencing data of a study of T cell responses to AZD1222 COVID-19 vaccine. V shed 7 bases and J shed 7 bases, with 13 bases lying between them. The CDR3 spans 12 residues. Germline V gene lookup returns CDR1 MDHEN and CDR2 SYDVKM. Whole-study findings and limits: The study found Spike-specific TCR breadth and depth rose after two AZD1222 doses. Donors were largely white British and mainly female; clonal diversity was possibly underestimated. A reported finding is that nearly half of spike-specific TCRs target unmutated variant regions.

TCRdb's table, derived via immunoSEQ multiplex PCR, lists solely in-frame clones and lacks some. The table lists 150,000 or so clones, about 87% of them singletons. In regard to this clone: What it recognizes is unknown.

The rearrangement uses TRBV28 and TRBJ1-1, with D uncertain. The source of this sequence is an adult in good health. Sequenced material: peripheral blood, taken on day 0 of AZD1222 vaccination. DNA for the CDR3: TGTGCCAGCAAACTCGGTCAAGTTGAAGCTTTCTTT. Amino acids: CASKLGQVEAFF. The full variable domain, rest sourced from reference TRBV28 and TRBJ1-1, is DVKVTQSSRYLVKRTGEKVFLECVQDMDHENMFWYRQDPGLGLRLIYFSYDVKMKEKGDIPEGYSVSREKKERFSLILESASTNQTSMYLCASKLGQVEAFFGQGTRLTVV.